These T cell receptor beta chains were read from a single sample in a study of glioma-infiltrating T cells. TCRdb fed the multiplex PCR reads into MiXCR, producing one record per CDR3 protein. The repertoire includes more than 350,000 distinct CDR3 sequences, 41% of them detected once, and 12% sits in the top ten. Sequenced material: glioma tissue, nonneoplastic brain tissue, or PBMCs (not recorded which). These receptors originate from a human donor with low-grade glioma or glioblastoma, undergoing nonglioma brain surgery, or in good health (not recorded which). Each CDR3 is given with its conserved first and last residue. D genes are given only for firm matches. Size is omitted from some rows. Given values are once, few, many or a class for expanded clones.

V	J	size	D	DNA	CDR3
TRBV18	TRBJ2-1	NA	NA	TGTGCCAGCTCACCACCGTCCAGGGGTGATGGTGAGCAGTTCTTC	CASSPPSRGDGEQFF
TRBV20-1	TRBJ2-1	NA	NA	TGCAGTGCCCCTGGCAGGGTACAGGCTTACAATGAGCAGTTCTTC	CSAPGRVQAYNEQFF
TRBV20-1	TRBJ2-2	many	NA	TGCAGTGCGAGCCACGGGACGGGACAAACCGGGGAGCTGTTTTTT	CSASHGTGQTGELFF
TRBV6-1	TRBJ2-7	NA	TRBD2	TGTGCCTCGACTAGCGGATCCTACGAGCAGTACTTC	CASTSGSYEQYF
TRBV12-3/TRBV12-4	TRBJ1-1	NA	NA	TGTGCCAGCAGCCGGGACACAGGAAGTGCTTTCTTT	CASSRDTGSAFF
TRBV12-3/TRBV12-4	TRBJ2-4	NA	NA	TGTGCCAGCACCCGTAGGGACGTTACAGATACGCAGTACTTC	CASTRRDVTDTQYF
TRBV20-1	TRBJ2-7	few	NA	TGCAGTGCTAGAGACCCTCGGGTTACCTACGAGCAGTACTTC	CSARDPRVTYEQYF
TRBV15	TRBJ2-7	many	TRBD1	TGTGCCACCAGCATGTGGACAGGTTGGGAGCAGTACTTC	CATSMWTGWEQYF
TRBV6-2/TRBV6-3	TRBJ2-2	NA	TRBD1	TGTGCCAGCAGTTACTCCCCAGGGGGCAGCACCGGGGAGCTGTTTTTT	CASSYSPGGSTGELFF
TRBV15	TRBJ2-1	NA	TRBD2	TGTGCCACCAGCAGACCAGCGGGAGGCGCCTACAATGAGCAGTTCTTC	CATSRPAGGAYNEQFF
TRBV7-2	TRBJ1-2	few	NA	TGTGCCAGCACCTCCCAGGGGCCCACTAACTATGGCTACACCTTC	CASTSQGPTNYGYTF
TRBV7-9	TRBJ1-2	NA	NA	TGTGCCAGCAGCTTAGAGAAAACTAACTATGGCTACACCTTC	CASSLEKTNYGYTF
TRBV6-1	TRBJ2-3	few	NA	TGTGCCAGCAGTGAAGTTTATACCCTAGTGTCGCAGTATTTT	CASSEVYTLVSQYF
TRBV11-2	TRBJ1-1	NA	NA	TGTGCCAGCAGCTTAGGCAGGCTCACTAAAGCCTTCTTT	CASSLGRLTKAFF
TRBV20-1	TRBJ1-4	once	NA	TGCAGTGCTAGCCCGTCAAATGAAAAACTGTTTTTT	CSASPSNEKLFF